The 21 T cell receptor beta chains given below trace back to one sample, sequenced in a study of low-dose radiotherapy and immunotherapy resistance in tumors. Time point in this sample: before trial treatment. Covering alpha and beta chains, TRAV- and TRBV-specific primers were used for the first-strand cDNA. Amplification, which lasted roughly 20 PCR cycles, used a constant-region primer and V-primer adapter to amplify TCRs. MiXCR was run by TCRdb on the reads, yielding one entry per CDR3 protein. The data contain about 64,000 distinct CDR3 sequences, around a quarter of them singletons. This sample comprised PBMCs, obtained before treatment. The receptors originated from a male donor with rectosigmoid adenocarcinoma.

There are many counts of this clonotype. One end of the junction does not line up with germline, which may come from a read error. The CDR3, as DNA: TGTGCCAGCAGCCAAGAGGGACAGCAAACCCACGAGCAGTACTTC. Its translation: CASSQEGQQTHEQYF. The chain couples TRBV4-1 to TRBJ2-7, with 7 bases fitting TRBD1. Germline-derived CDR1 and CDR2 are MGHRA and YSYEKL. This CDR3 contains 15 residues.

This clonotype has a handful of counts. The chain has TRBV28 and TRBJ2-5; 9 positions match TRBD2. This CDR3 region has 15 residues. With 3 bases clipped from V and 1 base from J, the junction kept 3 bases outside the gene matches. Germline V gives CDR1 MDHEN, CDR2 SYDVKM. The CDR3 region has the DNA TGTGCCAGCAGTTTGGGTAGCGGGAGCCAAGAGACCCAGTACTTC. This codes for CASSLGSGSQETQYF.

This clonotype is judged medium-sized. V gene TRBV7-2 combines with J gene TRBJ2-6, with TRBD1 matching 8 bases. The CDR3 covers 16 residues. The germline V gene has CDR1 SGHTA and CDR2 FQGNSA. J lost 0 bases, V lost 5 bases, and 3 bases had no gene match. This chain's CDR3 is CASSRGQGSGANVLTF. In DNA form, the CDR3 reads TGTGCCAGCAGCCGCGGACAGGGCTCTGGGGCCAACGTCCTGACTTTC.

This rearrangement joins TRBV6-2 or TRBV6-3 to TRBJ2-1, with unresolved D. Germline lookup yields CDR1 MNHEY and CDR2 SVGEGT. Trimming shortened V by 5 bases and J by 10 bases, and 18 bases separated the two germline ends. This CDR3 spans 14 amino acids. CDR3: CASSEFTETMEQFF. CDR3 DNA: TGTGCCAGCAGTGAATTCACGGAAACAATGGAGCAGTTCTTC.

This clonotype was recorded many times. The V and J genes are TRBV10-3 and TRBJ2-7; D call uncertain. The V gene lost 3 bases and the J gene lost 0 bases, with 3 bases spanning the gap. The CDR3 has 12 residues. Germline CDR1 is ENHRY and CDR2 is SYGVKD. The CDR3 bases are TGTGCCATCAGTGACACCTCCTACGAGCAGTACTTC. Protein product: CAISDTSYEQYF.

This clonotype was counted a few times. This chain uses TRBV4-1 with TRBJ1-1, with D possibly being TRBD1 (5 bases). Germline loops: CDR1 MGHRA, CDR2 YSYEKL. The V and J ends lost 0 bases and 1 base respectively, with 12 bases between them. This CDR3 contains 16 residues. Here the CDR3 DNA reads TGCGCCAGCAGCCAAGATCGCCCGGGGCCGAACACTGAAGCTTTCTTT. It encodes CASSQDRPGPNTEAFF.

Concerning this clonotype itself: This may stem from a read error, because a much larger clone lies one nucleotide away. The chain joins TRBV7-6 to TRBJ2-2, with D perhaps matching TRBD2 (5 bases). Per the germline V gene, CDR1 is SGHVS and CDR2 is FNYEAQ. The length of the CDR3 is 12 residues. The CDR3 nucleotides are TGTGCCAGCTCTCGAGGTTCCGGGGAGCTGCTTTTT. Translating gives CASSRGSGELLF.

This clonotype was observed many times. The genes are TRBV6-6 and TRBJ1-1; 9 bases agree with TRBD1. Unmatched junction bases numbered 1, after V lost 4 bases and J lost 4 bases. Germline loops: CDR1 MNHNY, CDR2 SVGAGI (reference sequence). The CDR3 spans 13 residues. The CDR3 DNA sequence: TGTGCCAGCAGTTCGACAGGGGGCACTGAAGCTTTCTTT. Protein sequence: CASSSTGGTEAFF.

This clonotype was detected many times. The chain links TRBV7-9 to TRBJ2-7; 10 bases are a match to TRBD1. The germline gives CDR1 SEHNR, CDR2 FQNEAQ (reference sequence). The CDR3 is 17 residues long. The V gene end was trimmed by 5 bases and the J gene end by 0 bases; junction bases not matched to a gene: 10. The DNA of the CDR3 is TGTGCCAGCAGCCGCCCAGATGGGACAGGGGCCTCCTACGAGCAGTACTTC. Its translation: CASSRPDGTGASYEQYF.

The rearrangement uses TRBV6-1 and TRBJ2-7; the match to TRBD1 covers 11 bases. This CDR3 is built from 16 residues. The germline V gene encodes CDR1 MNHNS and CDR2 SASEGT. The V gene end was trimmed by 10 bases and the J gene end by 1 base; junction bases not matched to a gene: 12. DNA of the CDR3: TGTGCCACCCTAGCTCGTGGACAGGGGGCATCCTACGAGCAGTACTTC. It yields the protein CATLARGQGASYEQYF.

This clonotype has ten or more counts. The chain joins TRBV3-1 to TRBJ2-7; 11 nucleotides line up with TRBD1. The J segment lost 6 bases and the V segment lost 0 bases, leaving 7 bases of the junction unmatched. Germline V CDR1 and CDR2: LGHDT, YNNKEL (reference sequence). This CDR3 comprises 16 residues. CDR3 residues: CASSQESGQGGREQYF. CDR3 in DNA: TGTGCCAGCAGCCAAGAGTCGGGACAGGGGGGCCGCGAGCAGTACTTC.

This clonotype was recorded a few times. The genes are TRBV28 and TRBJ2-1, with a possible D match to TRBD2 (7 bases). The CDR3 runs to 11 residues. Germline CDR1 and CDR2: MDHEN and SYDVKM. Trimming removed 7 bases at V and 10 bases at J, with 11 bases between. The CDR3 bases are TGTGCCAGCACCCCGGGGGGCGAGCAGTTCTTC. Protein sequence: CASTPGGEQFF.

This clonotype was seen repeatedly, ten times or more. The J gene is TRBJ1-5, the V gene TRBV7-8; D uncertain. This CDR3 has 17 amino acids. V shed 4 bases and J shed 0 bases, with 16 bases lying between them. Germline V gene sequence: CDR1 SGHVS, CDR2 FQNEAQ. CDR3 sequence: CASSSGNLIHSNQPQHF. The CDR3 DNA is TGTGCCAGCAGCTCTGGTAATCTTATCCATAGCAATCAGCCCCAGCATTTT.

This clonotype was observed many times. The chain carries TRBV11-2 and TRBJ2-1, with TRBD1 matching over 7 bases. The V segment lost 2 bases and the J segment 2 bases; nucleotides outside the gene matches: 6. CDR3 size: 16 residues. Per the germline V gene, CDR1 is SGHAT and CDR2 is FQNNGV. The CDR3 loop reads CASSLLGQFPYNEQFF. CDR3 in DNA: TGTGCCAGCAGCTTACTGGGACAGTTCCCCTACAATGAGCAGTTCTTC.

The chain uses TRBV6-2 or TRBV6-3 and TRBJ2-5; 10 bases fit TRBD2. This CDR3 is built from 16 residues. J was trimmed by 4 bases and V by 5 bases; bases with no gene match: 10. The germline V gene has CDR1 MNHEY and CDR2 SVGEGT. The CDR3 DNA reads TGTGCCAGCAGTCGGGAGCGGGGGGGCCTCGGAGAGACCCAGTACTTC. It specifies CASSRERGGLGETQYF.

In this sample, this clonotype turned up many times. The rearrangement uses TRBV12-3 or TRBV12-4 and TRBJ2-2; D is unresolved. The V gene lost 1 base and the J gene lost 4 bases, with 10 bases spanning the gap. The CDR3 sequence is 15 residues long. The CDR3 bases are TGTGCCAGCAGTTTAGTGCTCCAGTCCACCGGGGAGCTGTTTTTT. Encoded protein: CASSLVLQSTGELFF.

This clonotype was seen ten or more times. The chain combines TRBV12-3 or TRBV12-4 with TRBJ2-3; maybe TRBD1 (5 bases). Trimming left V 8 bases short and J 4 bases short, with 7 bases between. The CDR3 covers 11 residues. The CDR3 region is CASLRADTQYF. The CDR3 DNA reads TGTGCCAGCCTCAGGGCAGATACGCAGTATTTT.

This clonotype was found many times. The genes are TRBV7-2 and TRBJ2-7; the D gene is possibly TRBD1 (5 bases). Deletions cut 2 bases from V and 1 base from J, with 15 bases between. In germline, CDR1 is SGHTA, CDR2 FQGNSA. The CDR3 consists of 16 residues. CDR3 DNA: TGTGCCAGCAGCTTAAAGACTGGGGCTTGGTCCTACGAGCAGTACTTC. Amino acids: CASSLKTGAWSYEQYF.

This clonotype was observed a few times. A far larger clone is one nucleotide away, so this likely arose from a read error. The chain carries TRBV28 and TRBJ2-1, with 8 bases matching TRBD1. The CDR3 loop spans 13 amino acids. J was trimmed by 10 bases and V by 4 bases; bases with no gene match: 6. From germline, CDR1 is MDHEN and CDR2 SYDVKM. The CDR3 sequence is CASSWAGGDEQFF. CDR3 nucleotide sequence: TGTGCCAGCAGTTGGGCAGGGGGCGACGAGCAGTTCTTC.

This clonotype was counted only a few times. The chain is built from TRBV27 and TRBJ2-2, with 7 bases lining up with TRBD1. This CDR3 region has 14 residues. Germline CDR1 MNHEY, CDR2 SMNVEV (reference sequence). Trimming took 6 bases from V and 4 from J; bases not matched to a gene: 5. The chain's CDR3 is CASRRTGSTGELFF. CDR3 in DNA: TGTGCCAGCAGAAGGACAGGAAGCACCGGGGAGCTGTTTTTT.

This clonotype has at least ten counts. The rearrangement uses TRBV6-7 and TRBJ2-7; D possibly corresponds to TRBD1 (6 bases). TRBV6-7 is labeled an ORF, and its function is uncertain. V lost 0 bases and J 2 bases, leaving 11 bases between the germline ends. The CDR3 extends over 15 amino acids. The CDR3 DNA reads TGTGCCAGCAGTTACTCGGAGTGGGGGCCCTACGAGCAGTACTTC. Amino acids: CASSYSEWGPYEQYF.